This note documents a single TCR beta chain sequence. Antigen: not known. Template switching by 5'RACE produced TCR cDNA, adding a universal primer site and UMIs. TCRdb re-derived calls from the 5' RACE reads in MiXCR, one entry per CDR3 protein. Here the sample spans hundreds of thousands of distinct CDR3 sequences, 15% to 20% being singletons. This sample is drawn from a study of T cells after yellow fever vaccination. Study-wide results and caveats: A small proportion of clonotypes was detected in both the CD4 and CD8 compartments. Post-booster reappearance was seen for most primary-vaccination clones (roughly 96% CD4, roughly 88% CD8).

CDR1 is LNHDA, CDR2 SQIVND, per germline (reference sequence). With 4 bases removed from V and 0 bases from J, the gap between germline ends came to 11 bases. There are 15 residues in the CDR3. V gene TRBV19 combines with J gene TRBJ2-3; the D gene is possibly TRBD2 (6 bases). This specimen consisted of PBMCs, obtained 15 days after the yellow fever booster vaccination. The source of this sequence is a man aged 25 to 40 who received the YFV17D yellow fever vaccine. The CDR3 loop reads CASSNSGESTDTQYF. The CDR3 DNA follows: TGTGCCAGTAGTAATAGCGGCGAGAGCACAGATACGCAGTATTTT.